A selection of T cell receptor beta chains follows, all from one sample in a study of identical twins. From the 5' RACE reads, TCRdb called clonotypes with MiXCR, one entry per CDR3 protein. The sample includes 450,000 or so distinct CDR3 sequences, around 14% of them seen just once. This sample also belongs to another study, concerning yellow fever vaccine responses in identical twins.

The specimen sequenced was CD4+ T cells sorted from blood. The receptors shown here come from a woman aged 18 to 35 in good health. Each CDR3 is given with its conserved first and last residue. Fields, in order: J gene, V gene, CDR3 protein.

TRBJ1-4 TRBV7-2 CASSLLREKLFF
TRBJ2-2 TRBV28 CASNIRQGRGTGELFF
TRBJ1-2 TRBV5-8 CASSPRTVRSYTF
TRBJ2-3 TRBV5-1 CASSLGALASTDTQYF
TRBJ2-5 TRBV4-1 CASSQGGRSGGSRRETQYF
TRBJ2-1 TRBV7-2 CASSLGGLVFVQFF
TRBJ1-5 TRBV28 CASTGRNQPQHF
TRBJ2-3 TRBV28 CASSPQGRGWTADTQYF
TRBJ2-7 TRBV5-1 CASSSPGGLEQYF
TRBJ1-1 TRBV24-1 CATSAPRGHTEAFF